These 25 T cell receptor beta chains were sequenced from one sample in a study of blood T cell repertoires in COVID-19. Profiled with immunoSEQ multiplex PCR; TCRdb holds only in-frame clones, not every one. Seen here are 300,000 or so clones, 70% to 90% observed once, and the top ten hold roughly 3.9%. The sample consisted of peripheral blood. The receptors here all came from a woman in her thirties or forties with acute or convalescent COVID-19.

V usage is TRBV5-1 and J usage is TRBJ2-2; 7 bases are a match to TRBD2. V lost 4 bases to trimming and J lost 8 bases; unmatched junction nucleotides: 8. Germline V gives CDR1 SGHRS, CDR2 YFSETQ. This CDR3 contains 14 residues. CDR3 protein: CASSPFREGGELFF. The CDR3 nucleotides are TGCGCCAGCAGCCCCTTCAGGGAGGGAGGGGAGCTGTTTTTT.

The chain joins TRBV19 to TRBJ1-1; D remains ambiguous. This CDR3 is built from 13 residues. The germline gives CDR1 LNHDA, CDR2 SQIVND (reference sequence). V lost 2 bases and J 1 base, leaving 5 bases between the germline ends. This CDR3 reads CASSITENTEAFF. The CDR3 DNA is TGTGCCAGTAGTATAACAGAGAACACTGAAGCTTTCTTT.

The chain employs TRBV18 and TRBJ1-5; 8 positions agree with TRBD1. This CDR3 region has 15 residues. The germline V gene encodes CDR1 KGHSH and CDR2 LQKENI. The J segment lost 3 bases and the V segment lost 5 bases, leaving 6 bases of the junction unmatched. The CDR3 spells CASSETGAPNQPQHF. The CDR3 DNA follows: TGTGCCAGCTCAGAGACAGGGGCTCCCAATCAGCCCCAGCATTTT.

The chain combines TRBV9 with TRBJ1-2; no definite D call. Germline V gene lookup returns CDR1 SGDLS and CDR2 YYNGEE. Between the trimmed V and J ends, which lost 0 bases and 0 bases, there was a span of 9 bases. This CDR3 spans 15 amino acids. The CDR3 loop is CASSVEWQSNYGYTF. The CDR3 bases are TGTGCCAGCAGCGTAGAGTGGCAATCTAACTATGGCTACACCTTC.

The V and J genes are TRBV19 and TRBJ2-3; TRBD2 aligns across 13 bases. Trimming at V came to 5 bases and at J to 1 base, leaving 0 bases not matched to a gene. The germline gives CDR1 LNHDA, CDR2 SQIVND (reference sequence). The CDR3 runs to 15 residues. The CDR3 region is CASSGLAGGTDTQYF. Here the CDR3 DNA reads TGTGCCAGTAGTGGACTAGCGGGGGGCACAGATACGCAGTATTTT.

The V gene is TRBV19, the J gene TRBJ2-3, with D possibly matching TRBD2 (5 bases). Trimming took 6 bases from V and 0 from J, leaving 13 bases between them. Germline V lookup: CDR1 LNHDA, CDR2 SQIVND (reference sequence). This CDR3 spans 15 amino acids. The CDR3 is CASRSPGISTDTQYF. The CDR3 bases are TGTGCCAGTAGGTCCCCGGGGATAAGCACAGATACGCAGTATTTT.

In DNA, the CDR3 is TGCAGTGCTAGTCCGGGACAGGGGGCGAGGACTGAAGCTTTCTTT. Translation: CSASPGQGARTEAFF. The chain uses TRBV20-1 and TRBJ1-1; 12 bases are shared with TRBD1. The V segment lost 3 bases and the J segment 5 bases; nucleotides outside the gene matches: 7. The CDR3 extends over 15 amino acids. CDR1 and CDR2 (germline): DFQATT, SNEGSKA (reference sequence).

This sequence joins TRBV3-1 (or the pseudogene TRBV3-2) and TRBJ1-2; no clear D. The V gene lost 4 bases and the J gene lost 8 bases, with 11 bases spanning the gap. The germline CDR1 and CDR2 sequences are LGHDT and YNNKEL (reference sequence). The CDR3 has 12 residues. In nucleotides, the CDR3 is TGTGCCAGCAGCCCCAAGTCAGGAGGCTACACCTTC. Protein sequence: CASSPKSGGYTF.

This clone was observed once. V is TRBV6-5 and J is TRBJ2-7, with TRBD1 as a possible D gene (6 bases). Looked up from germline, CDR1 is MNHEY and CDR2 is SVGAGI. The ends were cut back, 7 bases at V and 5 bases at J, with 18 bases in the middle. The CDR3 extends over 14 amino acids. CDR3 protein: CASTRIQGIHEQYV. The CDR3 DNA follows: TGTGCCAGCACTCGGATTCAGGGGATACACGAGCAGTACGTC.

To note about this clone: At the DNA level, this CDR3 is encoded by other sequences in the same sample as well. The chain is built from TRBV18 and TRBJ1-1; D gene uncertain. The V end lost 6 bases, the J end lost 2 bases, and 10 bases lay between the germline ends. This CDR3 has 13 amino acids. Germline CDR1 reads KGHSH; CDR2 reads LQKENI. Here the CDR3 reads CASSRTGNTEAFF. CDR3 bases: TGTGCCAGCTCCCGAACGGGAAACACTGAAGCTTTCTTT.

The rearrangement links TRBV5-1 to TRBJ2-7; 7 nucleotides align to TRBD1. Germline loops: CDR1 SGHRS, CDR2 YFSETQ. V lost 2 bases and J lost 2; bases outside the gene matches: 10. The CDR3 length is 16 residues. CDR3 sequence reads: CASSLGASQGAYEQYV. The CDR3 coding sequence is TGCGCCAGCAGCTTAGGGGCCAGTCAGGGGGCCTACGAGCAGTACGTC.

The V gene is TRBV18, the J gene TRBJ1-2; D gene unclear. The germline V gene has CDR1 KGHSH and CDR2 LQKENI. Trimming took 8 bases from V and 1 from J, leaving 11 bases between them. The CDR3 spans 13 residues. The DNA for the CDR3 is TGTGCCAGCCGGAGGGCGGATAACTATGGCTACACCTTC. As protein: CASRRADNYGYTF.

This clone came up once. The chain combines TRBV5-1 with TRBJ2-2; D perhaps matches TRBD1 (6 bases). This CDR3 has 14 residues. The germline CDR1 and CDR2 sequences are SGHRS and YFSETQ. V was cut by 0 bases and J by 9 bases, with 12 bases left in between. CDR3 in amino acids: CASSLAQGGRELFF. CDR3 nucleotides: TGCGCCAGCAGCTTGGCCCAAGGGGGACGGGAGCTGTTTTTT.

This clone showed up just once. J is TRBJ2-5 and V is TRBV4-2, with 8 bases aligning to TRBD1. Germline CDR1 LGHNA, CDR2 YNFKEQ. V shed 1 base, J shed 5 bases, and the junction held 6 bases outside the gene matches. The CDR3 spans 15 residues. The CDR3 DNA is TGTGCCAGCAGCCAAGTCGGACAGGGAGCGGAGACCCAGTACTTC. This encodes CASSQVGQGAETQYF.

The chain recombines TRBV5-8 with TRBJ1-1, with a weak D call TRBD1 (6 bases). The V gene lost 6 bases and the J gene lost 5 bases, with 17 bases spanning the gap. The germline gives CDR1 SGHTS, CDR2 YDEGEE. The CDR3 sequence is 14 residues long. Here the CDR3 reads CASTTGLWGTEAFF. CDR3 coding DNA: TGTGCCAGCACCACAGGGCTATGGGGGACTGAAGCTTTCTTT.

The chain combines TRBV11-2 with TRBJ1-4, with TRBD1 as a possible D gene (6 bases). V lost 4 bases and J 6 bases, leaving 12 bases between the germline ends. This CDR3 has 14 amino acids. The germline CDR1 and CDR2 sequences are SGHAT and FQNNGV. CDR3 in DNA: TGTGCCAGCAGCTCAGGGGAGGGATATGAAAAACTGTTTTTT. Translated, it gives CASSSGEGYEKLFF.

The chain uses TRBV14 and TRBJ1-4; possibly TRBD1 for D (5 bases). The germline V gene has CDR1 SGHDN and CDR2 FVKESK. Between the trimmed V and J ends, which lost 4 bases and 5 bases, there was a span of 14 bases. The CDR3 is 15 residues long. The CDR3 coding sequence is TGTGCCAGCAGCCTTGGGCGGGGCGGGAATGAAAAACTGTTTTTT. This codes for CASSLGRGGNEKLFF.

The J gene is TRBJ2-7, the V gene TRBV6-5; 8 bases agree with TRBD2. Germline V gene data show CDR1 as MNHEY and CDR2 as SVGAGI. The CDR3 spans 15 residues. Germline trimming cut 6 bases from V and 6 bases from J; bases unmatched to any gene: 13. The CDR3 DNA follows: TGTGCCAGCAGCCCCCCGGGGGGGCAGGGGCGCGAGCAGTACGTC. This translates into CASSPPGGQGREQYV.

The rearrangement links TRBV11-2 to TRBJ1-5; D remains unclear. The V and J ends lost 2 bases and 4 bases respectively, with 9 bases between them. CDR1 and CDR2 (germline): SGHAT, FQNNGV. CDR3 size: 14 residues. CDR3 amino acids: CASSLSGWNQPQHF. In DNA, the CDR3 is TGTGCCAGCAGCTTATCCGGGTGGAATCAGCCCCAGCATTTT.

The chain has TRBV23-1 and TRBJ2-7, with D possibly matching TRBD2 (7 bases). TRBV23-1 is recorded as an ORF, its role being uncertain. The CDR3 runs to 17 residues. V lost 4 bases, J lost 6 bases, and 25 bases lay in between. The CDR3 here is CASSPTSGGACTCEQYV. In DNA, the CDR3 is TGCGCCAGCAGTCCCACTTCGGGGGGCGCGTGTACCTGCGAGCAGTACGTC.

The V call is TRBV21-1, the J call TRBJ2-3; the DNA was not compared with TRBD2, the D call given in the table. TRBV21-1 is reported as a pseudogene. The CDR3 has 17 residues. The CDR3 loop reads CASSFEGGVLGTDTQYF. The CDR3 DNA follows: TGTGCCAGCTCCTTCGAGGGGGGGGTTCTGGGCACAGATACGCAGTATTTT.

The chain couples TRBV9 to TRBJ2-3; D is unclear. The CDR3 has 19 amino acids. V dropped 6 bases and J dropped 0 bases, with 26 bases sitting between them. CDR1 and CDR2 from the germline V gene are SGDLS and YYNGEE. The CDR3 sequence: CASTDGVSGRAGSTDTQYF. The CDR3 DNA follows: TGTGCCAGCACCGACGGCGTGTCAGGCAGAGCAGGAAGCACAGATACGCAGTATTTT.

This clone showed up just once. The chain employs TRBV4-1 and TRBJ2-4; 9 nucleotides line up with TRBD1. Germline V gives CDR1 MGHRA, CDR2 YSYEKL. This CDR3 contains 19 residues. V trimming: 0 bases; J trimming: 2 bases; junction bases outside the gene matches: 11. CDR3 protein: CASSQEEYRGRGSKNIQYF. As DNA, the CDR3 is TGCGCCAGCAGCCAAGAGGAATACAGGGGGCGAGGGTCCAAAAACATTCAGTACTTC.

The CDR3: CASSLVPGLREKLFF. CDR3 coding DNA: TGTGCCAGCAGCTTAGTACCGGGACTCAGGGAAAAACTGTTTTTT. The chain employs TRBV7-6 and TRBJ1-4; tentatively, D is TRBD1 (5 bases). Trimming shortened V by 1 base and J by 8 bases, and 14 bases separated the two germline ends. Germline lookup yields CDR1 SGHVS and CDR2 FNYEAQ. The length of the CDR3 is 15 residues.

This chain joins TRBV29-1 and TRBJ1-5, with 7 bases matching TRBD1. The CDR3 spans 12 residues. The V gene end was trimmed by 7 bases and the J gene end by 5 bases; junction bases not matched to a gene: 5. CDR1 is SQVTM, CDR2 ANQGSEA, per germline. CDR3 amino acids: CSAQTGDQPQHF. CDR3 bases: TGCAGCGCTCAAACAGGGGATCAGCCCCAGCATTTT.